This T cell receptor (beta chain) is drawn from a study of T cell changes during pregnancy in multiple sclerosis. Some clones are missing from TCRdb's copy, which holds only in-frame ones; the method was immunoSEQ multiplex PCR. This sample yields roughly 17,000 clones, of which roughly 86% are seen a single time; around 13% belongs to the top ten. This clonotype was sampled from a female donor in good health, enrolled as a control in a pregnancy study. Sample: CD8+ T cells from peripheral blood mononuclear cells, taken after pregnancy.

CDR3 sequence: CASSGARGGEPQETQYF. The CDR3 DNA reads TGTGCCAGCTCAGGGGCCCGGGGTGGGGAGCCCCAAGAGACCCAGTACTTC. The chain couples TRBV28 to TRBJ2-5, with D perhaps matching TRBD1 (6 bases). Per germline, CDR1 MDHEN and CDR2 SYDVKM. This CDR3 spans 17 amino acids. The germline V and J ends were trimmed by 8 bases and 1 base, with 23 bases remaining between them. Variable domain in full (rest from reference TRBV28 and TRBJ2-5): DVKVTQSSRYLVKRTGEKVFLECVQDMDHENMFWYRQDPGLGLRLIYFSYDVKMKEKGDIPEGYSVSREKKERFSLILESASTNQTSMYLCASSGARGGEPQETQYFGPGTRLLVL.